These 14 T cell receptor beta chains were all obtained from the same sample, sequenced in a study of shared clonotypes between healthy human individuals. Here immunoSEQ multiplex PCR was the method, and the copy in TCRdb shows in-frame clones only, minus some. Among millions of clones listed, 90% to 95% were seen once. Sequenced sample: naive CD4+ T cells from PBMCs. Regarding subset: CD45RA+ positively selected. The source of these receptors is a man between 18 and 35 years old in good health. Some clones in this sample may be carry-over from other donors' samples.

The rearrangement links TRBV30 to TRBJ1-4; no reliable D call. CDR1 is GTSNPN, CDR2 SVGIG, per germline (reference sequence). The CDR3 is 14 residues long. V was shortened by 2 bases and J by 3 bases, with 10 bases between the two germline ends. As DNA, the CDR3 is TGTGCCTGGAGTAGGCGTTTGCCTAATGAAAAACTGTTTTTT. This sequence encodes CAWSRRLPNEKLFF. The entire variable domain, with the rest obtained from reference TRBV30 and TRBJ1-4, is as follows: SQTIHQWPATLVQPVGSPLSLECTVEGTSNPNLYWYRQAAGRGLQLLFYSVGIGQISSEVPQNLSASRPQDRQFILSSKKLLLSDSGFYLCAWSRRLPNEKLFFGSGTQLSVL.

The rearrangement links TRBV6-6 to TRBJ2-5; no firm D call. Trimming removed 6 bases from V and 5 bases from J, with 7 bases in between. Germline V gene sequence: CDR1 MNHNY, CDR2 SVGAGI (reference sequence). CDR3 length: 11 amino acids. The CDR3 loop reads CASSLRETQYF. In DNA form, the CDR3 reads TGTGCCAGCAGCCTAAGGGAGACCCAGTACTTC.

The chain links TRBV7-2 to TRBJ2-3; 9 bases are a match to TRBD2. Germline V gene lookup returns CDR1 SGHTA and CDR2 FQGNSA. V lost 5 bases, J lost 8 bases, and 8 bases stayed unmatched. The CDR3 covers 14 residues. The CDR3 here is CASSPGLARVTQYF. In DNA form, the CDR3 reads TGTGCCAGCAGCCCGGGACTAGCAAGGGTTACGCAGTATTTT.

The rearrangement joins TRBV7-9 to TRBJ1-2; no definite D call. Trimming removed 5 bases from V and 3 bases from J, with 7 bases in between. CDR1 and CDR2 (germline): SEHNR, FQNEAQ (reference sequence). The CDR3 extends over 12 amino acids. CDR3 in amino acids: CASSDKDYGYTF. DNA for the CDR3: TGTGCCAGCAGCGACAAGGACTATGGCTACACCTTC.

CDR3 coding DNA: TGCAGCGTTTCACTAGTCCTAACAGATACGCAGTATTTT. This encodes CSVSLVLTDTQYF. J is TRBJ2-3 and V is TRBV29-1; D perhaps matches TRBD2 (5 bases). CDR1 is SQVTM, CDR2 ANQGSEA, per germline. This CDR3 has 13 amino acids. Trimming cost V 5 bases and J 3 bases, with 12 bases left between them.

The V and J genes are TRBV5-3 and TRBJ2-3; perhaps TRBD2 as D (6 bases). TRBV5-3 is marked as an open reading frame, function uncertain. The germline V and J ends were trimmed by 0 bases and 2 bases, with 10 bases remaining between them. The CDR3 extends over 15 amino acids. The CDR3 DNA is TGTGCCAGAAGCTTGGTCGGGAGTTTCACAGATACGCAGTATTTT. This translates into CARSLVGSFTDTQYF.

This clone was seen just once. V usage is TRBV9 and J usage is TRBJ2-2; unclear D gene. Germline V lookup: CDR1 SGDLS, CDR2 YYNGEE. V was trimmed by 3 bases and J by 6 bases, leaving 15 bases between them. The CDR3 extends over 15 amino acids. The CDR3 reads CASSAPLSFPGELFF. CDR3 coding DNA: TGTGCCAGCAGCGCCCCACTCTCTTTTCCCGGGGAGCTGTTTTTT.

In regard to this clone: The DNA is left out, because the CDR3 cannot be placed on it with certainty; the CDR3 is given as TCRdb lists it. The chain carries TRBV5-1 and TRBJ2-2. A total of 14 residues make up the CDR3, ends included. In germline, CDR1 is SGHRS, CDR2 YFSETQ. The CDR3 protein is CASSSDFRFGELFF.

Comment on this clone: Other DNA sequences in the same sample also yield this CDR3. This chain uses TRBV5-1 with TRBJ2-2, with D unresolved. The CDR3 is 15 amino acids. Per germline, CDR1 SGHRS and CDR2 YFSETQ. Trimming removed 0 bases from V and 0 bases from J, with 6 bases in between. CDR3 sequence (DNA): TGCGCCAGCAGCTTGGCCGTAGCGAACACCGGGGAGCTGTTTTTT. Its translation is CASSLAVANTGELFF.

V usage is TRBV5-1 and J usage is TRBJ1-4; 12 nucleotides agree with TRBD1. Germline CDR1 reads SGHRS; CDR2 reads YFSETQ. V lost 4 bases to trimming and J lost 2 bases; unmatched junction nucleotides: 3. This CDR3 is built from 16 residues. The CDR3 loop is CASSRGTGGTNEKLFF. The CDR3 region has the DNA TGCGCCAGCAGCCGCGGGACAGGGGGCACTAATGAAAAACTGTTTTTT.

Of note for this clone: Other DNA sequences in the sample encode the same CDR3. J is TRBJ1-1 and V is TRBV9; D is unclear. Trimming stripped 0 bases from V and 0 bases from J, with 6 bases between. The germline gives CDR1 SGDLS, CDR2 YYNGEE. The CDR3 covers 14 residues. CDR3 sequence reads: CASSVGGVNTEAFF. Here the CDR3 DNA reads TGTGCCAGCAGCGTAGGTGGAGTGAACACTGAAGCTTTCTTT.

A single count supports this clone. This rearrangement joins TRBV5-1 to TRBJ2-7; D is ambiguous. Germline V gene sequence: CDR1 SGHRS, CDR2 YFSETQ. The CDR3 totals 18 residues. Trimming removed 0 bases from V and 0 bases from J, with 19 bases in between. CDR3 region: CASSLAPLSTPFSYEQYF. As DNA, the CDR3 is TGCGCCAGCAGCTTGGCCCCACTGTCCACGCCATTCTCCTACGAGCAGTACTTC. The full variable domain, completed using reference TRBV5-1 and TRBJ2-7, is KAGVTQTPRYLIKTRGQQVTLSCSPISGHRSVSWYQQTPGQGLQFLFEYFSETQRNKGNFPGRFSGRQFSNSRSEMNVSTLELGDSALYLCASSLAPLSTPFSYEQYFGPGTRLTVT.

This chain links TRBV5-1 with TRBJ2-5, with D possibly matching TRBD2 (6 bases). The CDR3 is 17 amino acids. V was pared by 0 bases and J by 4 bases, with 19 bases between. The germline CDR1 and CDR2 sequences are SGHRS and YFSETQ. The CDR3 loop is CASSLVGLGGGIETQYF. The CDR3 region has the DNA TGCGCCAGCAGCTTGGTGGGACTTGGCGGAGGGATAGAGACCCAGTACTTC. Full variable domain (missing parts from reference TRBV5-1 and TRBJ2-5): KAGVTQTPRYLIKTRGQQVTLSCSPISGHRSVSWYQQTPGQGLQFLFEYFSETQRNKGNFPGRFSGRQFSNSRSEMNVSTLELGDSALYLCASSLVGLGGGIETQYFGPGTRLLVL.

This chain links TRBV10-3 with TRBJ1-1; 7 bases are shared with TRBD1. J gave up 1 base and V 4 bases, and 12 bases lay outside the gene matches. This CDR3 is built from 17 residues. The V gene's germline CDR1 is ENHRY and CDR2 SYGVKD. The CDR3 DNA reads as TGTGCCATCAGTGGCGGCCACAGGGGCCTGACGAACACTGAAGCTTTCTTT. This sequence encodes CAISGGHRGLTNTEAFF.